This TCR beta chain was sequenced for a study of CD8+ T cells in alopecia areata. Details on this clone: The antigen is unknown.

Study-wide findings and caveats: Tissue-resident alphabeta T cells belonging to normal skin likewise get sequenced within scalp specimens.

Extracted RNA was reverse transcribed, and the resulting cDNA served as sequencing template. Sequencing was performed with immunoSEQ multiplex PCR; in TCRdb, only in-frame clones are kept and a portion is missing. The table shows about 200,000 clones, with roughly 50% occurring only once. The junction had 4 bases not matched to a gene; V was cut back by 5 bases and J by 2 bases. CDR1 and CDR2 from the germline V gene are SQVTM and ANQGSEA. The CDR3 is 13 residues long. The specimen sequenced was CD8+ T cells sorted from blood. The chain is built from TRBV29-1 and TRBJ2-7, with 9 bases identical to TRBD1. This TCR was sampled from a human donor in good health. CDR3 DNA: TGCAGCGTTTTTAGACAGGGGGCCTACGAGCAGTACTTC. Protein: CSVFRQGAYEQYF.